What follows describes a single T cell receptor (beta chain). In the original analysis: Reference gene primer amplification in the assay estimated nucleated cell counts. Only in-frame clones appear in the TCRdb table, and some are missing; sequencing was by immunoSEQ multiplex PCR. V and J calls and clone size are copied from that table; D and trimming were computed from the DNA. Of 120,000 to 150,000 clones listed, roughly 84% were seen once; the top ten hold 7% to 10%. This entry is derived from a study of blood T cell repertoires in COVID-19. Study information: Whether acute or convalescent, the COVID-19 samples came from the United States, Italy and Spain. T cells, B-cell-depleted T cells, or PBMCs supplied cDNA or gDNA.

The CDR3 consists of 15 residues. With 0 bases removed from V and 0 bases from J, the gap between germline ends came to 9 bases. CDR1 SGHNT and CDR2 YYREEE come from the germline V gene (reference sequence). The chain links TRBV5-4 to TRBJ1-1; D is undetermined. Material for sequencing was peripheral blood. The clonotype originates from a woman aged 55-69 years with acute or convalescent COVID-19. The CDR3 bases are TGTGCCAGCAGCTTGGTGGAGGGCATGAACACTGAAGCTTTCTTT. This codes for CASSLVEGMNTEAFF.